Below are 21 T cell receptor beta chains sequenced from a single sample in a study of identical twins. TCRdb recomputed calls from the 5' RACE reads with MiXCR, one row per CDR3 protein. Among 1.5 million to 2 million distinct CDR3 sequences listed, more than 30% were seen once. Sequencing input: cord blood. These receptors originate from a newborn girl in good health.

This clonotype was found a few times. The DNA for the CDR3 is TGCAGTGCGGAACAGGGTAGCAATCAGCCCCAGCATTTT. Protein sequence: CSAEQGSNQPQHF. The chain employs TRBV20-1 and TRBJ1-5; possible D gene TRBD1, 6 bases. V was cut by 6 bases and J by 0 bases, with 9 bases left in between. The CDR3 runs to 13 residues. Germline-derived CDR1 and CDR2 are DFQATT and SNEGSKA (reference sequence).

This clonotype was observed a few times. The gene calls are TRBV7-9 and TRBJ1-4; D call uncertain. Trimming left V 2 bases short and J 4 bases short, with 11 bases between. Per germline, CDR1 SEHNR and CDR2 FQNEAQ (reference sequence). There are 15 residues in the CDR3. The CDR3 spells CASSLSSRFNEKLFF. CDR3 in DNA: TGTGCCAGCAGCTTATCTTCCCGGTTTAATGAAAAACTGTTTTTT.

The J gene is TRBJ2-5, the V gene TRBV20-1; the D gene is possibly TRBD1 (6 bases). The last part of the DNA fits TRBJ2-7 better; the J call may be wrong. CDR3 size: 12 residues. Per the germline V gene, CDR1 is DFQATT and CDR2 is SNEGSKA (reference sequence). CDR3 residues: CSARKQGSEQYF. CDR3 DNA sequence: TGCAGTGCTAGGAAGCAGGGGAGCGAGCAGTACTTC.

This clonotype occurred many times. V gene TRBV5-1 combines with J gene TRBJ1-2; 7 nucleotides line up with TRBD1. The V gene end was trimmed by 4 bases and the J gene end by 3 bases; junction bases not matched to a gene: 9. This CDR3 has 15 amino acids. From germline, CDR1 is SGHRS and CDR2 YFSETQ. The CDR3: CASSTDTGDDYGYTF. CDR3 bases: TGCGCCAGCAGCACAGATACAGGGGATGACTATGGCTACACCTTC.

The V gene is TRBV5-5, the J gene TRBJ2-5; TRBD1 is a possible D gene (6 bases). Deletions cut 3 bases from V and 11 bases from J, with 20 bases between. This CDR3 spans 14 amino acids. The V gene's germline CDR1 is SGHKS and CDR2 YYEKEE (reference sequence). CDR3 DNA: TGTGCCAGCAGCTCAGTTTACAGGGTGGATGAGCAGTACTTC. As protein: CASSSVYRVDEQYF.

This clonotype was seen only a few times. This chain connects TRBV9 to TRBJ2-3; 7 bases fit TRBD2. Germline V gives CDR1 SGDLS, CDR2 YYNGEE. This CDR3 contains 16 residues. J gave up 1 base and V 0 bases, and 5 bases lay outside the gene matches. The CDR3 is CASSVDSSGRTDTQYF. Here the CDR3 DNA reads TGTGCCAGCAGCGTAGATTCTAGCGGTCGCACAGATACGCAGTATTTT.

The CDR3 bases are TGTGCCAGCAGCGTAGTGGCGACTTCCGGAGCTTTCTTT. It yields the protein CASSVVATSGAFF. The gene calls are TRBV9 and TRBJ1-1, with unresolved D. This CDR3 spans 13 amino acids. The germline CDR1 and CDR2 sequences are SGDLS and YYNGEE. V was trimmed by 0 bases and J by 10 bases, leaving 13 bases between them.

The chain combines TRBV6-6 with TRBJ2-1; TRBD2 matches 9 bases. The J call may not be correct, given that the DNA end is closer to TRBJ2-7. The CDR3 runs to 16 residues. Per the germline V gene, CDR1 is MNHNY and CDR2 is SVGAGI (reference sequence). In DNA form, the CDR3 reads TGTGCCAGCAGTTACCCACTAGCGGGTTCCTACAATGAGCAGTACTTC. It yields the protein CASSYPLAGSYNEQYF.

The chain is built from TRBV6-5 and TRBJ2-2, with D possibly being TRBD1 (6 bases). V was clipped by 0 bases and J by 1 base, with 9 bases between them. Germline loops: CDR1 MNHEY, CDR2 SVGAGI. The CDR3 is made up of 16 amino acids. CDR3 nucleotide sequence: TGTGCCAGCAGTTACTCCGGGACAAAGAACACCGGGGAGCTGTTTTTT. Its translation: CASSYSGTKNTGELFF.

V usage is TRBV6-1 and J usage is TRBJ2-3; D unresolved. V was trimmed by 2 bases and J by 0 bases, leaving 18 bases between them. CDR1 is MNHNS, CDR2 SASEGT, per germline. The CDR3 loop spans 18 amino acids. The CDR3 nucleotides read TGTGCCAGCAGTGAATGGGGAATAGCCGAGACTAGCACAGATACGCAGTATTTT. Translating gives CASSEWGIAETSTDTQYF.

In nucleotides, the CDR3 is TGCAGTGCTAGAGATGATAGGGGAGGCACTGAAGCTTTCTTT. Its protein is CSARDDRGGTEAFF. The chain uses TRBV20-1 and TRBJ1-1; TRBD1 might be the D (5 bases). This CDR3 has 14 amino acids. Trimming cost V 0 bases and J 4 bases, with 12 bases left between them. Germline values: CDR1 DFQATT, CDR2 SNEGSKA (reference sequence).

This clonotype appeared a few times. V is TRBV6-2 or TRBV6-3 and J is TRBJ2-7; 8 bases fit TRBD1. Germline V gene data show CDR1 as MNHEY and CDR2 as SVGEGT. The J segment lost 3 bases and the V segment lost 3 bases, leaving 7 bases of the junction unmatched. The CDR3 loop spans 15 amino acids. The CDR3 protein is CASSYLDREFYEQYF. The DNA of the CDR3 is TGTGCCAGCAGTTATCTGGACAGGGAATTCTACGAGCAGTACTTC.

As DNA, the CDR3 is TGTGCCAGCAGCCAAGATTTGGGGGGCGCGGCCGTTTTGGGCACTGAAGCTTTCTTT. The encoded protein is CASSQDLGGAAVLGTEAFF. The chain links TRBV14 to TRBJ1-1; tentatively, D is TRBD1 (6 bases). Trimming took off 0 bases at V and 4 bases at J, with 24 bases between the two ends. There are 19 residues in the CDR3. The germline CDR1 and CDR2 sequences are SGHDN and FVKESK.

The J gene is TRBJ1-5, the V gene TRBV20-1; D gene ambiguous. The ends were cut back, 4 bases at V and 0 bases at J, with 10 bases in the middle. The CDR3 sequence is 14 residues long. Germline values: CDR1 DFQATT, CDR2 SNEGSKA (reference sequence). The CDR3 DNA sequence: TGCAGTGCTACGGACTTCTCTAGCAATCAGCCCCAGCATTTT. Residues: CSATDFSSNQPQHF.

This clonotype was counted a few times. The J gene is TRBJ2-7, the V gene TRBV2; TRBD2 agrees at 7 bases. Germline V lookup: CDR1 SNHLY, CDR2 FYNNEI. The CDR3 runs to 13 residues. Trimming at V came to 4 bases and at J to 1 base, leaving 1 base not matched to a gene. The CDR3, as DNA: TGTGCCAGCAGTGGGGAGGGATCCTACGAGCAGTACTTC. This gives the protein CASSGEGSYEQYF.

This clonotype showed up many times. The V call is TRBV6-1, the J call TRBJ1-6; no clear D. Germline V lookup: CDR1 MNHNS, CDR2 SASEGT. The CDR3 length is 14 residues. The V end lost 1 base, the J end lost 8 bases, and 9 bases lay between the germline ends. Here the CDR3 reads CASSEVGRHSPLHF. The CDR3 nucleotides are TGTGCCAGCAGTGAAGTTGGCAGACATTCACCCCTCCACTTT.

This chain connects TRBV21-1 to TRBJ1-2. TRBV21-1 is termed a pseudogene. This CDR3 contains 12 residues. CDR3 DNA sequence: TGTGCCAGCAGCAAAGCCCCCTATGGCTACACCTTC. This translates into CASSKAPYGYTF.

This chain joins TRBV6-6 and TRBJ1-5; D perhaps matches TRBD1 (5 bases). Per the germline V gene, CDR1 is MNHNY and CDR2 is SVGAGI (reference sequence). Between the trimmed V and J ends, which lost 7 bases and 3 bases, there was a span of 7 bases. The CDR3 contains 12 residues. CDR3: CASTRDNQPQHF. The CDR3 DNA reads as TGTGCCAGCACCAGGGACAATCAGCCCCAGCATTTT.

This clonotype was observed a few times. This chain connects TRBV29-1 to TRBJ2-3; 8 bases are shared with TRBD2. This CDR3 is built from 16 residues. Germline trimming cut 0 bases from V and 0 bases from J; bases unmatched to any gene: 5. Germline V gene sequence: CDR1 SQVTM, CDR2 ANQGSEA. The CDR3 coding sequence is TGCAGCGTTGAAGATCAGGCTAGCGGGAGCACAGATACGCAGTATTTT. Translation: CSVEDQASGSTDTQYF.

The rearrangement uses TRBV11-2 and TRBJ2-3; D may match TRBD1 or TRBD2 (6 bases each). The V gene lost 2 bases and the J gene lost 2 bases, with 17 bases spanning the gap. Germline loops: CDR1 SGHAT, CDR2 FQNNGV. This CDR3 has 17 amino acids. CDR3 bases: TGTGCCAGCAGCTTAAGACCCACGGGGGCGATCACAGATACGCAGTATTTT. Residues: CASSLRPTGAITDTQYF.

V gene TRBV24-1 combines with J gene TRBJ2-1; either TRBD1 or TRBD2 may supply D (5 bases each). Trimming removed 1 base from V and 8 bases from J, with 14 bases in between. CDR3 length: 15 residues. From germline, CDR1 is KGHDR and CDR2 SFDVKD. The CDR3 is CATSDFHSREHEQFF. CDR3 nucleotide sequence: TGTGCCACCAGTGATTTTCACTCCAGGGAGCATGAGCAGTTCTTC.